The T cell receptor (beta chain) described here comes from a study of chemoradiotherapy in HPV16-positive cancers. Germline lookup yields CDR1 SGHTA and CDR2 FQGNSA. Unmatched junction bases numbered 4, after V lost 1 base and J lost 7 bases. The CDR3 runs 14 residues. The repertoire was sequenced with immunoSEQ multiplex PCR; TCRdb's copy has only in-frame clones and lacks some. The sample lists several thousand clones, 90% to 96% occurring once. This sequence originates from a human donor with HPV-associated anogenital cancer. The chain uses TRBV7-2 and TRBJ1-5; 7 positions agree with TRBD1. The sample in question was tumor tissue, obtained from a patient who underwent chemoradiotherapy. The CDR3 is CASSLDTGAQPQHF. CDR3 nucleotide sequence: TGTGCCAGCAGCTTAGATACAGGGGCCCAGCCCCAGCATTTT.